Listed below are T cell receptor beta chains from one sample, sequenced in a study of OX40 agonist ivuxolimab in advanced cancers. Some clones are missing from TCRdb's copy, which holds only in-frame ones; the method was immunoSEQ multiplex PCR. The sample lists roughly 100,000 clones; approximately 92% were seen once. This material consisted of CD4+ or CD8+ T cells sorted from blood, taken in a trial of the OX40 agonist ivuxolimab. The source of these receptors is an adult with an advanced solid tumor such as melanoma, head and neck, liver or kidney cancer. Each CDR3 is given with its conserved first and last residue. A D gene is named only where the DNA matches it firmly. For some rows the clone size is stated as once, few or many, or as a class when expanded; others skip it.

clone size,J gene,D gene,V gene,CDR3 protein,CDR3 DNA
.,TRBJ2-7,.,TRBV27,CASSLGGGEQYF,TGTGCCAGCAGTTTAGGAGGGGGAGAGCAGTACTTC
.,TRBJ2-7,.,TRBV12-5,CASGATGMGAYEQYF,TGTGCTAGTGGCGCAACAGGGATGGGGGCTTACGAGCAGTACTTC
.,TRBJ2-7,TRBD2,TRBV7-9,CASTSLAGGPEQYF,TGTGCCAGCACCTCACTAGCGGGAGGACCTGAGCAGTACTTC
.,TRBJ2-7,.,TRBV5-1,CASSLAREGYEQYF,TGCGCCAGCAGCTTGGCCCGAGAGGGATACGAGCAGTACTTC
.,TRBJ2-1,TRBD2,TRBV11-2,CASSYTSGSSYNEQFF,TGTGCCAGCAGCTACACTAGCGGGAGCTCCTACAATGAGCAGTTCTTC
.,TRBJ1-5,.,TRBV6-5,CASSENRRNQPQHF,TGTGCCAGCAGTGAAAACAGGCGCAATCAGCCCCAGCATTTT
.,TRBJ2-7,.,TRBV29-1,CSVGLRDYEQYF,TGCAGCGTTGGGCTGAGAGACTACGAGCAGTACTTC
.,TRBJ1-2,.,TRBV9,CASSVADMVGGTGYTF,TGTGCCAGCAGCGTAGCTGATATGGTTGGGGGGACTGGCTACACCTTC
.,TRBJ1-2,TRBD1,TRBV10-2,CASRGTGAYGYTF,TGCGCCAGCAGGGGGACAGGGGCCTATGGCTACACCTTC
.,TRBJ2-7,TRBD1,TRBV30,CAWREGQGASYEQYF,TGTGCCTGGAGAGAGGGACAGGGGGCCTCCTACGAGCAGTACTTC
.,TRBJ1-6,.,TRBV6-1,CASSEGDRVTNSPLHF,TGTGCCAGCAGTGAGGGGGACCGAGTGACGAATTCACCCCTCCACTTT
.,TRBJ2-7,.,TRBV21-1,CASSANPGTSYVNYEQYF,TGTGCCAGCAGCGCGAACCCCGGGACTAGCTATGTCAACTACGAGCAGTACTTC
.,TRBJ2-5,TRBD1,TRBV18,CASSPPGQEWETQYF,TGTGCCAGCTCACCTCCGGGACAGGAGTGGGAGACCCAGTACTTC
.,TRBJ2-7,TRBD1,TRBV19,CASAWTGGGEQYF,TGTGCCAGTGCATGGACAGGGGGAGGCGAGCAGTACTTC
once,TRBJ2-7,.,TRBV6-6,CASSPISGPSYEQYF,TGTGCCAGCAGTCCGATCAGCGGTCCCTCCTACGAGCAGTACTTC
.,TRBJ2-3,.,TRBV5-4,CASSLGYIHLRTDTQYF,TGTGCCAGCAGCTTGGGGTATATCCATTTACGCACAGATACGCAGTATTTT
.,TRBJ2-7,.,TRBV5-1,CASSLPGARYEQYF,TGCGCCAGCAGCTTGCCGGGAGCCCGCTACGAGCAGTACTTC
.,TRBJ1-5,.,TRBV5-6,CASSLYRQYNQPQHF,TGTGCCAGCAGCTTGTACAGGCAATACAATCAGCCCCAGCATTTT
.,TRBJ1-1,.,TRBV5-6,CASSWGNTEAFF,TGTGCCAGCAGCTGGGGGAACACTGAAGCTTTCTTT
.,TRBJ1-2,.,TRBV7-2,CASSLIGDNRVDYGYTF,TGTGCCAGCAGCTTAATAGGGGACAACAGGGTTGACTATGGCTACACCTTC
.,TRBJ2-3,.,TRBV9,CASSPRPPDTQYF,TGTGCCAGCAGCCCAAGGCCCCCAGATACGCAGTATTTT
once,TRBJ2-1,TRBD1,TRBV5-1,CASSFRTGYNEQFF,TGCGCCAGCAGCTTTCGGACAGGGTATAATGAGCAGTTCTTC
.,TRBJ1-1,TRBD1,TRBV5-6,CASSLTLGTGYFEGTEAFF,TGTGCCAGCAGCTTGACCCTCGGGACAGGGTACTTTGAAGGCACTGAAGCTTTCTTT
.,TRBJ2-5,.,TRBV13,CASSLGAGSQETQYF,TGTGCCAGCAGCTTAGGGGCAGGGAGCCAAGAGACCCAGTACTTC
.,TRBJ2-1,.,TRBV9,CASSPVQRDNEQFF,TGTGCCAGCAGCCCGGTGCAGAGAGACAATGAGCAGTTCTTC
.,TRBJ1-1,.,TRBV13,CASSPGTANTEAFF,TGTGCCAGCAGCCCCGGGACTGCCAACACTGAAGCTTTCTTT
.,TRBJ1-1,TRBD1,TRBV5-1,CASSLARGHTEAFF,TGCGCCAGCAGCTTGGCCAGGGGGCACACTGAAGCTTTCTTT
.,TRBJ1-5,TRBD1,TRBV30,CAWSEGAQPQHF,TGTGCCTGGAGTGAGGGGGCTCAGCCCCAGCATTTT
.,TRBJ2-5,TRBD2,TRBV19,CASSTAGGPETQYF,TGTGCCAGTAGTACGGCGGGGGGGCCAGAGACCCAGTACTTC
few,TRBJ2-7,TRBD1,TRBV5-1,CASSLEGTDYEQYF,TGCGCCAGCAGCTTGGAAGGGACAGACTACGAGCAGTACTTC
.,TRBJ1-4,.,TRBV6-1,CASRRGGEKLFF,TGTGCCAGCAGACGAGGAGGCGAAAAACTGTTTTTT
.,TRBJ2-2,.,TRBV6-1,CASSGRGRGTGELFF,TGTGCCAGCAGTGGGAGGGGGCGGGGAACCGGGGAGCTGTTTTTT
.,TRBJ1-5,TRBD1,TRBV7-6,CASSPDRGEQPQHF,TGTGCCAGCAGCCCGGACAGGGGGGAACAGCCCCAGCATTTT
.,TRBJ1-2,.,TRBV9,CASSGEGRNNYGYTF,TGTGCCAGCAGCGGAGAAGGACGGAACAACTATGGCTACACCTTC
.,TRBJ1-1,TRBD1,TRBV9,CASSTDDRAAFF,TGTGCCAGCAGCACAGACGACAGGGCGGCTTTCTTT
.,TRBJ2-3,TRBD2,TRBV9,CASSVGNSGRTSTDTQYF,TGTGCCAGCAGCGTAGGAAATAGCGGGAGGACTAGCACAGATACGCAGTATTTT
.,TRBJ2-7,TRBD2,TRBV29-1,CSVGEGFSYEQYF,TGCAGCGTTGGGGAGGGTTTCTCCTACGAGCAGTACTTC
.,TRBJ2-1,.,TRBV19,CASSNREGANNEQFF,TGTGCCAGTAGCAACAGGGAAGGCGCAAACAATGAGCAGTTCTTC
once,TRBJ2-3,TRBD1,TRBV9,CASSAGQGPPTDTQYF,TGTGCCAGCAGCGCAGGACAGGGGCCCCCCACAGATACGCAGTATTTT
.,TRBJ2-7,.,TRBV2,CASSVNRVDEQYF,TGTGCCAGCAGTGTTAACAGGGTGGACGAGCAGTACTTC
.,TRBJ1-5,.,TRBV15,CATSSGSLNQPQHF,TGTGCCACCAGTTCCGGGTCCTTAAATCAGCCCCAGCATTTT
.,TRBJ1-1,.,TRBV11-2,CASSTPWNTEAFF,TGTGCCAGCAGCACCCCCTGGAACACTGAAGCTTTCTTT
.,TRBJ1-3,.,TRBV15,CATSRDFLLDGTIYF,TGTGCCACCAGCAGAGATTTTTTGCTGGATGGCACCATATATTTT
.,TRBJ2-4,.,TRBV2,CASGPGKAKNIQYF,TGTGCCAGCGGCCCAGGGAAGGCCAAAAACATTCAGTACTTC
.,TRBJ1-1,.,TRBV7-2,CASSFPAGNTEAFF,TGTGCCAGCAGCTTTCCAGCGGGGAACACTGAAGCTTTCTTT
.,TRBJ2-1,.,TRBV10-1,CASSEESSYNEQFF,TGCGCCAGCAGTGAGGAAAGCTCCTACAATGAGCAGTTCTTC
.,TRBJ2-3,TRBD1,TRBV13,CASSSGQGLSSTDTQYF,TGTGCCAGCAGCTCCGGACAGGGCCTTTCTAGCACAGATACGCAGTATTTT
.,TRBJ2-5,TRBD1,TRBV11-2,CASSWQGAQETQYF,TGTGCCAGCAGCTGGCAGGGGGCCCAAGAGACCCAGTACTTC
.,TRBJ2-2,TRBD1,TRBV14,CASSPRDRYYTGELFF,TGTGCCAGCAGCCCGAGGGACAGGTACTACACCGGGGAGCTGTTTTTT
.,TRBJ2-5,.,TRBV15,CATSRDGGVPVETQYF,TGTGCCACCAGCAGGGATGGAGGGGTACCAGTAGAGACCCAGTACTTC
.,TRBJ2-6,.,TRBV30,CAWSVHGRSGANVLTF,TGTGCCTGGAGTGTACATGGGAGATCTGGGGCCAACGTCCTGACTTTC
.,TRBJ2-1,TRBD2,TRBV6-5,CASSYGRGGYNEQFF,TGTGCCAGCAGCTACGGGCGCGGGGGCTACAATGAGCAGTTCTTC
.,TRBJ2-7,.,TRBV11-2,CASGNYEQYF,TGTGCCAGCGGCAACTACGAGCAGTACTTC